Given below is one T cell receptor beta chain in context. Its antigen is currently not known. The record has no base qualities; no much larger clone is one base away. The immunoSEQ Assay, a bias-controlled multiplex PCR, was used to amplify TCRbeta CDR3 regions from genomic DNA. In the source study's methods: The number of nucleated cells in each sample was estimated by amplification of reference gene primers within the assay. Sequence reads were collapsed and filtered to measure the absolute abundance of every unique TCRbeta CDR3 rearrangement. Productive Simpson clonality was computed per sample as the square root of Simpson's diversity index over productive rearrangements. This immuneACCESS table, as held by TCRdb, lists in-frame sequences with V and J called but not all clones. Of the missing ones, under half trace to an unresolved V gene in checked studies; the others have no known cause. The D gene and trimming were derived from the DNA, and the V and J assignments and clone size from that table. Recorded for this sample are roughly 88,000 clones; around 72% of them occurred a single time. The ten largest clones capture approximately 23% of the sample.

V and J lose 7 bases and 0 bases, and a span of 13 bases separates them. CDR1 and CDR2, looked up from the germline V gene, are SNHLY and FYNNEI. The cysteine opens and the phenylalanine closes a CDR3 of 15 amino acids. Just the 45-base CDR3 DNA is kept, in frame starting at base 1. The data are from a study of blood T cell repertoires in COVID-19 (dated by TCRdb to 2020 to 2021). Regarding the research as a whole: The collaborator samples originated in the United States, Italy and Spain and spanned the acute and convalescent phases of COVID-19. Where HLA class I and class II types were available, the types were taken from metadata supplied by the sample provider, not from assay-based typing. The prospective study material was composed of cDNA or gDNA derived from T cells, B-cell-depleted T cells, or PBMCs. A freely available public database, intended as a resource for researchers studying the immune response to SARS-CoV-2, is where the repertoires were released. Samples were obtained from the ongoing ImmuneRACE study (first 160 participants) and from about 1,300 subjects provided by 6 global collaborators. The dataset comprised deeply sampled blood TCRbeta repertoires from subjects exposed to, actively infected with, or recovered from COVID-19. A de-identified subject ID, COVID-19 status, age in years and sex were almost always included in the sample metadata. Points the paper makes about the study in general: The quantity of clinical and demographic metadata differed by source and by participant and was supplied without curation.

Whole blood was collected in K2EDTA tubes by collaborating institutions according to the institutions' own protocols. Collaborator samples were shipped for TCRbeta analysis as frozen whole blood, isolated PBMCs, or DNA extracted from either sample type. This TCR derives from a woman aged 55-69 years in a cohort sampled during active or convalescent COVID-19. The material sequenced was peripheral blood. Recombination joined TRBV2 with TRBJ1-5; the D gene remains uncertain. The CDR3 has the sequence CASTRTGGSNQPQHF. DNA sequence: TGTGCCAGCACCCGGACGGGAGGTAGCAATCAGCCCCAGCATTTT.